Listed below are T cell receptor beta chains from one sample, sequenced in a study of T cells in Graves' hyperthyroidism and ophthalmopathy. TCRdb re-called the multiplex PCR reads through MiXCR, storing one row per CDR3 protein. The table includes about 380,000 distinct CDR3 sequences, less than 20% detected once. Sequencing used blood. The receptors here all came from a man aged 18 to 30 with Graves' ophthalmopathy. Each CDR3 is given with its conserved first and last residue. A D gene is named only where the DNA matches it firmly. Size values are once, few and many counts, or a class for expanded clones, and some rows have none.

TRBJ1-4 | . | TRBV7-9 | TRBD1 | CASSQQTGKGEKLFF | TGTGCCAGCAGCCAACAGACAGGGAAGGGGGAAAAACTGTTTTTT
TRBJ2-1 | . | TRBV4-1 | TRBD2 | CASSQERRGGGYNEQFF | TGCGCCAGCAGCCAAGAGCGCCGCGGGGGGGGATACAATGAGCAGTTCTTC
TRBJ2-1 | . | TRBV9 | . | CASSPGGPGYNEQFF | TGTGCCAGCAGCCCGGGGGGCCCTGGATACAATGAGCAGTTCTTC
TRBJ2-5 | many | TRBV12-3/TRBV12-4 | . | CASSNSGREETQYF | TGTGCCAGCAGTAACTCAGGAAGAGAAGAGACCCAGTACTTC
TRBJ2-7 | few | TRBV12-3/TRBV12-4 | TRBD1 | CASSNRDRSSHEQYF | TGTGCCAGCAGCAATAGGGACAGGAGCTCTCACGAGCAGTACTTC
TRBJ2-2 | . | TRBV5-1 | . | CASSLSEQGTPPGELFF | TGCGCCAGCAGCTTGTCTGAGCAGGGCACACCCCCCGGGGAGCTGTTTTTT
TRBJ1-4 | few | TRBV9 | . | CASSAGYPRGTNEKLFF | TGTGCCAGCAGCGCCGGGTACCCGCGAGGAACTAATGAAAAACTGTTTTTT
TRBJ1-2 | once | TRBV27 | . | CASSLLGHGATANYGYTF | TGTGCCAGCAGTTTGCTAGGTCACGGGGCCACTGCTAACTATGGCTACACCTTC
TRBJ2-2 | . | TRBV5-6 | TRBD1 | CASSPGQWGTTGELFF | TGTGCCAGCAGCCCGGGACAGTGGGGGACCACCGGGGAGCTGTTTTTT
TRBJ2-7 | many | TRBV9 | TRBD1 | CASSVADRGYEQYF | TGTGCCAGCAGCGTAGCCGACAGGGGATACGAGCAGTACTTC
TRBJ1-6 | many | TRBV9 | . | CASSDGTGNSPLHF | TGTGCCAGCAGTGATGGGACGGGTAATTCACCCCTCCACTTT
TRBJ2-7 | . | TRBV7-9 | TRBD2 | CASSSFSGGASYEQYF | TGTGCCAGCAGCTCTTTTAGCGGGGGGGCCTCCTACGAGCAGTACTTC
TRBJ1-6 | few | TRBV20-1 | . | CSARGNSPLHF | TGCAGTGCTAGAGGGAATTCACCCCTCCACTTT
TRBJ2-1 | many | TRBV20-1 | . | CSARGLRGYNEQFF | TGCAGTGCTAGAGGCCTTAGGGGGTACAATGAGCAGTTCTTC
TRBJ1-4 | . | TRBV3-1 | TRBD1 | CASSPGGSLEKLFF | TGTGCCAGCAGTCCAGGGGGCTCCTTAGAAAAACTGTTTTTT
TRBJ2-2 | . | TRBV28 | . | CASTSGALMGRELFF | TGTGCCAGCACCTCAGGGGCCTTGATGGGTAGGGAACTGTTTTTT
TRBJ2-7 | . | TRBV9 | TRBD1 | CASSPTPQGALSYEQYF | TGTGCCAGCAGCCCGACGCCACAGGGGGCCCTCTCCTACGAGCAGTACTTC
TRBJ2-1 | few | TRBV27 | . | CASSFGGGLSYNEQFF | TGTGCCAGCAGTTTTGGCGGGGGCCTCTCCTACAATGAGCAGTTCTTC